These 19 T cell receptor beta chains were all obtained from the same sample, sequenced in a study of cytomegalovirus exposure and HLA in healthy donors. Primers for the PCR totalled 60 Vbeta and 13 Jbeta. Sequencing was performed with immunoSEQ multiplex PCR; in TCRdb, only in-frame clones are kept and a portion is missing. The data hold about 150,000 clones, with approximately 72% observed a single time. Sample: PBMCs. These receptors were taken from a man aged 18-30 years in good health and CMV-seronegative.

The V gene is TRBV9, the J gene TRBJ1-2; 10 nucleotides line up with TRBD1. The CDR3 covers 15 residues. V dropped 4 bases and J dropped 8; count of bases not matched to a gene: 11. The germline CDR1 and CDR2 sequences are SGDLS and YYNGEE. The CDR3 nucleotides read TGTGCCAGCAGCCACCAGGACAGGGGGTGGGGAGGCTACACCTTC. This encodes CASSHQDRGWGGYTF.

The chain carries TRBV7-2 and TRBJ2-1, with 9 nucleotides matching TRBD2. The V gene's germline CDR1 is SGHTA and CDR2 FQGNSA. After removal of 1 base from V and 1 base from J, the junction contained 11 bases not matched to a gene. The CDR3 is 19 residues long. Here the CDR3 reads CASSLVGSGSFRSYNEQFF. DNA of the CDR3: TGTGCCAGCAGCTTAGTGGGTAGCGGGAGTTTTAGGTCCTACAATGAGCAGTTCTTC. The whole variable domain, remainder taken from reference TRBV7-2 and TRBJ2-1, is GAGVSQSPSNKVTEKGKDVELRCDPISGHTALYWYRQSLGQGLEFLIYFQGNSAPDKSGLPSDRFSAERTGGSVSTLTIQRTQQEDSAVYLCASSLVGSGSFRSYNEQFFGPGTRLTVL.

Of note for this clone: Distinct nucleotide sequences in the sample also encode this CDR3. J is TRBJ1-5 and V is TRBV9; D may be TRBD1 (5 bases). The length of the CDR3 is 15 residues. The germline CDR1 and CDR2 sequences are SGDLS and YYNGEE. Deletions cut 0 bases from V and 4 bases from J, with 11 bases between. The chain's CDR3 is CASSVGQGGNQPQHF. CDR3 sequence (DNA): TGTGCCAGCAGCGTAGGTCAGGGAGGGAATCAGCCCCAGCATTTT.

The chain's CDR3 is CASSRTSGRAYNEQFF. The DNA for the CDR3 is TGTGCCAGCAGCCGGACTAGCGGGAGGGCTTACAATGAGCAGTTCTTC. This chain connects TRBV7-6 to TRBJ2-1; 15 nucleotides line up with TRBD2. After removal of 5 bases from V and 4 bases from J, the junction contained 3 bases not matched to a gene. The CDR3 spans 16 residues. The germline V gene has CDR1 SGHVS and CDR2 FNYEAQ.

This clone was counted a single time. V is TRBV5-5 and J is TRBJ2-1; D is unresolved. Looked up from germline, CDR1 is SGHKS and CDR2 is YYEKEE (reference sequence). The CDR3 runs to 17 residues. Trimming removed 4 bases from V and 4 bases from J, with 21 bases in between. For the CDR3, the DNA is TGTGCCAGCAGCCAAACATGGCCTCCGCGGATATACAATGAGCAGTTCTTC. Translation gives CASSQTWPPRIYNEQFF. Full variable domain (missing parts from reference TRBV5-5 and TRBJ2-1): DAGVTQSPTHLIKTRGQQVTLRCSPISGHKSVSWYQQVLGQGPQFIFQYYEKEERGRGNFPDRFSARQFPNYSSELNVNALLLGDSALYLCASSQTWPPRIYNEQFFGPGTRLTVL.

In its sample, this clone was seen a few times. The V gene is TRBV29-1, the J gene TRBJ1-2; TRBD1 agrees at 10 bases. CDR3 size: 13 residues. Germline V CDR1 and CDR2: SQVTM, ANQGSEA. V lost 7 bases and J lost 8; bases outside the gene matches: 10. CDR3: CSAGTGEREGYTF. Here the CDR3 DNA reads TGCAGCGCTGGGACAGGGGAACGGGAAGGCTACACCTTC.

V and J are TRBV6-1 and TRBJ1-5, with D unclear. V lost 0 bases and J lost 0, with 9 bases in between. This CDR3 region has 16 residues. Germline V gives CDR1 MNHNS, CDR2 SASEGT. CDR3 residues: CASSEAWLYSNQPQHF. The DNA of the CDR3 is TGTGCCAGCAGTGAAGCTTGGCTTTATAGCAATCAGCCCCAGCATTTT.

Notes on this clone: One end of the junction fails to match germline, which may point to a read error. The chain combines TRBV7-9 with TRBJ2-3, with 14 bases lining up with TRBD2. Germline CDR1 and CDR2: SEHNR and FQNEAQ (reference sequence). There are 13 residues in the CDR3. The CDR3 reads CSSTHGTSGSLSF. CDR3 in DNA: TGTTCCAGCACCCATGGGACTAGCGGGAGCCTTTCCTTT.

The V gene is TRBV25-1, the J gene TRBJ2-3; 8 bases are shared with TRBD2. CDR1 is MGHDK and CDR2 is SYGVNS in the germline V gene. The CDR3 loop spans 11 amino acids. J lost 9 bases, V lost 8 bases, and 4 bases had no gene match. The CDR3: CASEREGTQYF. CDR3 nucleotides: TGTGCCAGCGAACGGGAGGGGACGCAGTATTTT.

The rearrangement links TRBV6-5 to TRBJ2-3; a possible D gene is TRBD1 (6 bases). CDR1 is MNHEY and CDR2 is SVGAGI in the germline V gene. The CDR3 consists of 14 residues. V shed 4 bases and J shed 2 bases, with 10 bases lying between them. DNA for the CDR3: TGTGCCAGCAGTTTACAGGGATTCACAGATACGCAGTATTTT. Protein sequence: CASSLQGFTDTQYF.

The rearrangement uses TRBV5-6 and TRBJ1-1; D gene unclear. Germline-derived CDR1 and CDR2 are SGHDT and YYEEEE. Between the trimmed V and J ends, which lost 0 bases and 5 bases, there was a span of 11 bases. This CDR3 comprises 14 residues. CDR3 nucleotide sequence: TGTGCCAGCAGCTTGGGGGGAAGCGGGACTGAAGCTTTCTTT. The encoded protein is CASSLGGSGTEAFF. The variable domain in full, with the rest retrieved from reference TRBV5-6 and TRBJ1-1, is DAGVTQSPTHLIKTRGQQVTLRCSPKSGHDTVSWYQQALGQGPQFIFQYYEEEERQRGNFPDRFSGHQFPNYSSELNVNALLLGDSALYLCASSLGGSGTEAFFGQGTRLTVV.

The CDR3 sequence: CASSVTFTPNGELFF. The DNA of the CDR3 is TGTGCCAGCAGTGTTACATTCACCCCCAACGGGGAGCTGTTTTTT. The V and J genes are TRBV6-1 and TRBJ2-2; D is uncertain. There are 15 residues in the CDR3. Trimming pared 4 bases from V and 7 bases from J, leaving 16 bases between. Germline assignment: CDR1 MNHNS and CDR2 SASEGT.

This clone was observed a handful of times. The genes are TRBV27 and TRBJ2-7, with D possibly being TRBD2 (5 bases). The germline V gene encodes CDR1 MNHEY and CDR2 SMNVEV (reference sequence). The CDR3 loop spans 14 amino acids. V dropped 7 bases and J dropped 2 bases, with 15 bases sitting between them. The CDR3 reads CASTVWGDPYEQYF. The CDR3 DNA reads TGTGCCAGCACGGTGTGGGGAGACCCCTACGAGCAGTACTTC.

This clone has just one count. The CDR3: CASSPGSSGANVLTF. CDR3 bases: TGTGCCAGCAGCCCCGGGAGCTCTGGGGCCAACGTCCTGACTTTC. The chain has TRBV6-5 and TRBJ2-6; possible D gene TRBD2, 6 bases. CDR1 is MNHEY and CDR2 is SVGAGI in the germline V gene. Trimming stripped 6 bases from V and 0 bases from J, with 9 bases between. The CDR3 extends over 15 amino acids.

With regard to this clone: Here the CDR3 omits its conserved ending phenylalanine or tryptophan, so a read error is the likely source. This chain links TRBV7-8 with TRBJ2-2, with unresolved D. V lost 5 bases and J 0 bases, leaving 10 bases between the germline ends. The germline V gene encodes CDR1 SGHVS and CDR2 FQNEAQ. CDR3 size: 15 residues. The CDR3 loop is CASSPDGANTGELFL. CDR3 DNA sequence: TGTGCCAGCAGCCCCGACGGAGCGAACACCGGGGAGCTGTTTCTT.

This clone has only a few counts. The J gene is TRBJ2-1, the V gene TRBV25-1, with 9 bases identical to TRBD2. Germline CDR1 is MGHDK and CDR2 is SYGVNS. This CDR3 is 17 amino acids long. V dropped 3 bases and J dropped 0; count of bases not matched to a gene: 6. CDR3 amino acids: CASSDQTSGNSYNEQFF. In DNA, the CDR3 is TGTGCCAGCAGTGATCAGACTAGCGGAAACTCCTACAATGAGCAGTTCTTC.

As DNA, the CDR3 is TGTGCCAGCAGCTTAGGGTGGGAGAGCACCCAGTACTTC. Its translation is CASSLGWESTQYF. The rearrangement joins TRBV7-9 to TRBJ2-5; TRBD2 is a possible D gene (5 bases). The germline gives CDR1 SEHNR, CDR2 FQNEAQ (reference sequence). V was clipped by 1 base and J by 8 bases, with 11 bases between them. The CDR3 contains 13 residues.

This clone was counted once. This rearrangement joins TRBV5-1 to TRBJ2-4, with TRBD1 matching over 10 bases. CDR3 length: 17 residues. Germline V CDR1 and CDR2: SGHRS, YFSETQ. Losses at the gene ends were 0 bases for V and 5 bases for J; bases not matched to a gene: 8. The CDR3 nucleotides are TGCGCCAGCAGCTTGGAGGACAGGGGGAGTGAGGAAAACATTCAGTACTTC. Protein: CASSLEDRGSEENIQYF.

The chain links TRBV4-3 to TRBJ2-3; TRBD2 matches 9 bases. In germline, CDR1 is LGHNA, CDR2 YSLEER. The junction had 5 bases not matched to a gene; V was cut back by 1 base and J by 6 bases. This CDR3 spans 15 amino acids. The CDR3 nucleotides are TGCGCCAGCAGCCAAGGACGCGGGAGGGAGGATACGCAGTATTTT. This translates into CASSQGRGREDTQYF.